The 5 T cell receptor beta chains listed next were all sequenced from one sample in a study of blood T cell repertoires in COVID-19. Repertoires were generated with immunoSEQ multiplex PCR, while TCRdb's copy carries only in-frame clones and drops some. The table shows about 52,000 clones, with 82% occurring only once. Sample: peripheral blood. These receptors were obtained from an elderly man with COVID-19, enrolled during active disease.

The chain uses TRBV28 and TRBJ2-7, with 8 bases matching TRBD1. The length of the CDR3 is 13 residues. Germline assignment: CDR1 MDHEN and CDR2 SYDVKM. V gave up 8 bases and J gave up 3 bases; unmatched junction bases: 6. CDR3 coding DNA: TGTGCCAGCCGGGACAGGACATACTACGAGCAGTACGTC. Its translation: CASRDRTYYEQYV.

This clone is termed large. V gene TRBV19 combines with J gene TRBJ2-1; tentative D call: TRBD2 (6 bases). This CDR3 is 16 amino acids long. V gave up 6 bases and J gave up 0 bases, with 15 bases separating them. Germline V gene sequence: CDR1 LNHDA, CDR2 SQIVND (reference sequence). Written as DNA, the CDR3 is TGTGCCAGTAGCTTGACTAGTGGGGTCTCCTACAATGAGCAGTTCTTC. Protein product: CASSLTSGVSYNEQFF.

The chain joins TRBV6-6 to TRBJ1-1; 7 bases align to TRBD1. The V gene end was trimmed by 2 bases and the J gene end by 4 bases; junction bases not matched to a gene: 10. Germline V gives CDR1 MNHNY, CDR2 SVGAGI (reference sequence). The CDR3 runs to 16 residues. CDR3 nucleotides: TGTGCCAGCAGTTACCCTACGACAGGGATGGGCACTGAAGCTTTCTTT. This codes for CASSYPTTGMGTEAFF.

V usage is TRBV6-2 or TRBV6-3 and J usage is TRBJ1-5, with 7 bases identical to TRBD1. J lost 11 bases, V lost 5 bases, and 15 bases had no gene match. Per the germline V gene, CDR1 is MNHEY and CDR2 is SVGEGT. There are 15 residues in the CDR3. As DNA, the CDR3 is TGTGCCAGCAGTCAGTTCCAGGGGGTGCGAGAGACCCAGCATTTT. As protein: CASSQFQGVRETQHF.

The genes are TRBV4-3 and TRBJ1-6; perhaps TRBD1 as D (5 bases). The V end lost 8 bases, the J end lost 3 bases, and 8 bases lay between the germline ends. The CDR3 length is 13 residues. The germline CDR1 and CDR2 sequences are LGHNA and YSLEER. CDR3 bases: TGCGCCAGCCAGACAGACTATAATTCACCCCTCCACTTT. It encodes CASQTDYNSPLHF.